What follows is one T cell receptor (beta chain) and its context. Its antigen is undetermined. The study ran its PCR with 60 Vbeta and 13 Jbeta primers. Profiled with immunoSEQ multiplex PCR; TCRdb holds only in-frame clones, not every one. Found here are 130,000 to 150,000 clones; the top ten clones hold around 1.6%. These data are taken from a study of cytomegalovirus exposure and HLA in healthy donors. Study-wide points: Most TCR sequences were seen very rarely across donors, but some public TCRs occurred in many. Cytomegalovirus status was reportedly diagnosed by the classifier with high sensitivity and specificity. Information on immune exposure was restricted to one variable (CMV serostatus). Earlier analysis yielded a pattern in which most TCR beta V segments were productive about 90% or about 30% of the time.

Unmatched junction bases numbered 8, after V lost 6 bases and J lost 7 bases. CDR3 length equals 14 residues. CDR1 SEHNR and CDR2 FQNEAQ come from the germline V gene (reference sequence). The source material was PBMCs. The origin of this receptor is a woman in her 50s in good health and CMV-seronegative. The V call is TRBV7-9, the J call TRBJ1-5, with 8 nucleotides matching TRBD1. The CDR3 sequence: CASRSDRGVQPQHF. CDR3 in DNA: TGTGCCAGCAGATCCGACAGGGGAGTACAGCCCCAGCATTTT.